This TCR beta chain was obtained from a study of immune evolution from preneoplasia to lung adenocarcinoma. Across the study: HLA loss of heterozygosity: approximately 7.5% AIS, less than 18% MIA, about 31% ADC, none AAH.

H&E slides confirmed each diagnosis, reviewed by two pathologists independently. After pathologic assessment, macro-dissection selected premalignant or tumor cells for extraction. Trimming took off 2 bases at V and 1 base at J, with 12 bases between the two ends. The CDR3 sequence is 15 residues long. The germline CDR1 and CDR2 sequences are SGHRS and YFSETQ. Produced via immunoSEQ multiplex PCR; TCRdb's table is partial and in-frame only. The repertoire consists of some 10,000 clones, with about 80% occurring once and the leading ten covering 6.6%. There are a few counts of this clone. No antigen is known for it. Overall study results and limits: Compared with EGFR-mutant or double wild-type lesions, KRAS-mutant nodules were more clonal.

The chain links TRBV5-1 to TRBJ2-5, with D unclear. Sequencing was done on a sample of FFPE lung adenocarcinoma in situ tissue. This receptor was taken from a person aged 60 to 85 with lung adenocarcinoma. CDR3 DNA sequence: TGCGCCAGCAGCTTCGCTCAGGAGAGCCAAGAGACCCAGTACTTC. As protein: CASSFAQESQETQYF. Using reference TRBV5-1 and TRBJ2-5 for the parts outside the CDR3, the full variable domain is KAGVTQTPRYLIKTRGQQVTLSCSPISGHRSVSWYQQTPGQGLQFLFEYFSETQRNKGNFPGRFSGRQFSNSRSEMNVSTLELGDSALYLCASSFAQESQETQYFGPGTRLLVL.